One T cell receptor beta chain is described in this entry. Its antigen is currently unknown. Per germline, CDR1 SGHVS and CDR2 FQNEAQ. V dropped 5 bases and J dropped 5; count of bases not matched to a gene: 9. This CDR3 is 15 amino acids long. The data originate from a study of T-cell memory formation after mild COVID-19. Study overall: Most TCR clusters belonged to a single donor.

5'RACE primed from the constant segment yielded TCR alpha and TCR beta cDNA libraries bearing sample barcodes and UMIs. MiXCR, run by TCRdb on the 5' RACE reads, gives a single entry per CDR3 protein. The sample consists of more than 110,000 distinct CDR3 sequences, 13% to 15% of them appearing once. Study conclusions and caveats: The pre-infection memory compartment contained some responding clones, suggesting cross-reactive memory joined.

This receptor was identified in an adult woman who had mild COVID-19 (a few samples of this study predate the infection). Cell type and time point are not known. Source material: PBMCs or a T cell subset sorted from them (not recorded which). The chain carries TRBV7-8 and TRBJ1-5, with TRBD1 matching 7 bases. As DNA, the CDR3 is TGTGCCAGCAGCACCGACAGGGCAGCGGATCAGCCCCAGCATTTT. This gives the protein CASSTDRAADQPQHF.